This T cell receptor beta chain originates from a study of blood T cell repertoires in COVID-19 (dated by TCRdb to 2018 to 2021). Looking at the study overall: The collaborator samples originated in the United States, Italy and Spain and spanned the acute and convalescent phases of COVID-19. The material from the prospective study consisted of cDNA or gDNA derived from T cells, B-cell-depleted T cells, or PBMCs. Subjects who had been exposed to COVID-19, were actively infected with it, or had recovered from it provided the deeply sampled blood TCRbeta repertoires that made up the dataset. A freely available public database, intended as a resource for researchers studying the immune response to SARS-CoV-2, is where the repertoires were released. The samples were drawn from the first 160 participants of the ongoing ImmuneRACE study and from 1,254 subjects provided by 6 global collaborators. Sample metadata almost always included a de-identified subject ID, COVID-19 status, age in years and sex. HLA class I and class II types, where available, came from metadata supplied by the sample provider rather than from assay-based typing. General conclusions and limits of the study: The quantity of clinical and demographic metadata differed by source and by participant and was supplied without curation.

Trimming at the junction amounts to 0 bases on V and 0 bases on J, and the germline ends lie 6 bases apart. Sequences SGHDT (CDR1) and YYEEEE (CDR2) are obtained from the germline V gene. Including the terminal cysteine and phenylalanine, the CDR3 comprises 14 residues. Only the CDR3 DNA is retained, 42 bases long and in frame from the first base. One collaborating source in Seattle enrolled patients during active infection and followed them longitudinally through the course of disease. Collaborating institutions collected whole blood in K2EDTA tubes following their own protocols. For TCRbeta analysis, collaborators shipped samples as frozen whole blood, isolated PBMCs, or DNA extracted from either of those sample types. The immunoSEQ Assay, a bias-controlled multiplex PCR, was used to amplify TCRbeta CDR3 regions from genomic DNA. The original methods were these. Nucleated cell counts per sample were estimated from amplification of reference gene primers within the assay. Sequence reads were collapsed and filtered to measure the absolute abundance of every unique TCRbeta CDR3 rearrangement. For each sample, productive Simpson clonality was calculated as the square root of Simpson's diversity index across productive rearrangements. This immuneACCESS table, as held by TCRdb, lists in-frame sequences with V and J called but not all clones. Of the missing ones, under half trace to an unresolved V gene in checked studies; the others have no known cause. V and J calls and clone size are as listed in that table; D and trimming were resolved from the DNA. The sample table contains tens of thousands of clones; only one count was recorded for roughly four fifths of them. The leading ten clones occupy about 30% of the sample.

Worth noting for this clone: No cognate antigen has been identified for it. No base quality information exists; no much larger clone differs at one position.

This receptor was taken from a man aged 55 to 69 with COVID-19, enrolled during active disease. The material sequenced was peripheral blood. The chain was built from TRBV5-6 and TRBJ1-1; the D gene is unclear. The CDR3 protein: CASSLVALNTEAFF. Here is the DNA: TGTGCCAGCAGCTTGGTGGCCTTGAACACTGAAGCTTTCTTT.